The rows below give T cell receptor beta chains drawn from one sample of a study of graft-versus-host responses after intestinal transplantation. Generated by immunoSEQ multiplex PCR, the TCRdb table keeps only in-frame clones and is missing some. The sample includes about 93,000 clones, 90% to 95% seen only once; the top ten take less than 0.5%. Antigens for these TCRs are unknown. The sample consisted of unstimulated CD8+ T cells sorted from spleen or lymph node cells, taken before intestinal transplant. The receptors here all came from a human donor who received an intestinal transplant. CDR3s include the opening cysteine and the closing phenylalanine or tryptophan. D genes are given only for firm matches. Clone size is shown for a subset of rows, as once, few, many or a class of expanded clone.

V,J,size,D,DNA,CDR3
TRBV12-5,TRBJ2-7,-,TRBD1,TGTGCTAGTGGAGACGCCGGGACAGGGGTGAACGAGCAGTACTTC,CASGDAGTGVNEQYF
TRBV19,TRBJ2-7,-,TRBD1,TGTGCCAGTAGTAAAAGACCGGGACAGGGGGCTTACGAGCAGTACTTC,CASSKRPGQGAYEQYF
TRBV4-1,TRBJ2-1,-,TRBD2,TGCGCCAGCAGCCTAGCTGGGGGGGATGAGCAGTTCTTC,CASSLAGGDEQFF
TRBV4-1,TRBJ2-7,-,TRBD2,TGCGCCAGCAGCCCATCAGCTAGCGGGGAGTACGAGCAGTACTTC,CASSPSASGEYEQYF
TRBV27,TRBJ1-4,few,-,TGTGCCAGCAGTTCGACTACGGTTGAAAAACTGTTTTTT,CASSSTTVEKLFF
TRBV6-1,TRBJ2-1,-,TRBD2,TGTGCCAGCAGTGAGATCTCGAGTACTAGCGGGAAGTTCTTC,CASSEISSTSGKFF
TRBV6-5,TRBJ1-1,-,-,TGTGCCAGCAGTTCAAACAGGGCCACTGAAGCTTTCTTT,CASSSNRATEAFF
TRBV27,TRBJ1-1,-,-,TGTGCCAGCAGTTCCCAGGGTACGGGCACTGAAGCTTTCTTT,CASSSQGTGTEAFF
TRBV9,TRBJ2-3,-,TRBD2,TGTGCCAGCAGCGTAGCTTTCGGGACTACTAGCACAGATACGCAGTATTTT,CASSVAFGTTSTDTQYF
TRBV7-2,TRBJ2-1,-,-,TGTGCCAGCAGCTTAACCCCATATGCTTCTAGCTCCTACAATGAGCAGTTCTTC,CASSLTPYASSSYNEQFF
TRBV13,TRBJ2-1,-,TRBD2,TGTGCCAGCAGCTCGAGCGGGAGCAGGCTAAATGAGCAGTTCTTC,CASSSSGSRLNEQFF
TRBV4-1,TRBJ2-2,-,-,TGCGCCAGCAGCCAAAGTGGACTACTCACCGGGGAGCTGTTTTTT,CASSQSGLLTGELFF
TRBV29-1,TRBJ2-7,-,TRBD1,TGCAGCGTTGAGGACAGGGCTAGCGCGTCCTACGAGCAGTACTTC,CSVEDRASASYEQYF
TRBV6-1,TRBJ2-5,once,TRBD1,TGTGCCAGCAGGGGGACAGGGGGCGGTGAGACCCAGTACTTC,CASRGTGGGETQYF
TRBV4-2,TRBJ2-7,-,TRBD1,TGTGCCAGCAGCCAAGAGAACTCGGGACAGGGGGTCTACGAGCAGTACTTC,CASSQENSGQGVYEQYF
TRBV27,TRBJ2-7,-,-,TGTGCCAGCAGTTTTGCGGGTCTTACTACTTACGAGCAGTACTTC,CASSFAGLTTYEQYF
TRBV9,TRBJ2-5,-,TRBD1,TGTGCCAGCAGCCCGGACAGGGATGAGACCCAGTACTTC,CASSPDRDETQYF
TRBV27,TRBJ2-3,-,TRBD2,TGTGCCAGCAGTCCGCCGGGACTAGCGGGACCCTCTAGCACAGATACGCAGTATTTT,CASSPPGLAGPSSTDTQYF
TRBV5-1,TRBJ2-7,-,-,TGCGCCAGCAGCTTGGAACAGGCCTACGAGCAGTACTTC,CASSLEQAYEQYF
TRBV30,TRBJ1-1,-,TRBD1,TGTGCCTGGAGTGTACCCGACAGGGAGAACACTGAAGCTTTCTTT,CAWSVPDRENTEAFF
TRBV27,TRBJ2-1,-,TRBD2,TGTGCCAGCAGTTCACGACTAGCCTCCCACAATGAGCAGTTCTTC,CASSSRLASHNEQFF
TRBV7-2,TRBJ2-1,-,TRBD1,TGTGCCAGCAGCCCCTTGACCGGGACAGGGCCCTACAATGAGCAGTTCTTC,CASSPLTGTGPYNEQFF
TRBV5-6,TRBJ2-7,once,-,TGTGCCAGCAGCTTGATCGGGGGACGGACTGAGCAGTACTTC,CASSLIGGRTEQYF
TRBV5-6,TRBJ1-2,-,-,TGTGCCAGCAGCTTGCTCTTAGGGGAAGATGACTATGGCTACACCTTC,CASSLLLGEDDYGYTF
TRBV30,TRBJ1-1,-,TRBD1,TGTGCCTGGGGGGAGGACAGGGGGTTTGAAGCTTTCTTT,CAWGEDRGFEAFF
TRBV27,TRBJ2-7,-,-,TGTGCCAGCAGTCTCGGGACACACTACGAGCAGTACTTC,CASSLGTHYEQYF
TRBV30,TRBJ1-2,-,-,TGTGCCTGGAGCGGAGGGGAGTATGGCTACACCTTC,CAWSGGEYGYTF
TRBV6-5,TRBJ2-7,-,-,TGTGCCAGCAGTTATTCCTCCGAGGGTCACGAGCAGTACTTC,CASSYSSEGHEQYF